This note documents a single T cell receptor (beta chain) sequence. Antigen specificity is unknown. PCR was performed a second time for 7 to 11 cycles using a sample-barcoded 5' primer and a J-beta primer mix. Every cDNA molecule bore a tag from a template-switch adaptor containing 12 random nucleotides. TCRdb re-called the 5' RACE reads through MiXCR, storing one row per CDR3 protein. The sample lists 1.8 million or so distinct CDR3 sequences; around 40% were seen once. The V and J ends lost 0 bases and 11 bases respectively, with 19 bases between them. Germline-derived CDR1 and CDR2 are LGHNA and YNFKEQ. The length of the CDR3 is 15 residues. These data are taken from a study of blood T cells in healthy people across ages. Study-level points and caveats: Lack of knowledge of donor CMV status possibly confounded expanded clonotype changes. The diversity estimates, figures obtained from one million T cells, were considered underestimates.

Total RNA extracted from each sample amounted to at least 6 micrograms. This clonotype originated in a human donor in good health. Sequenced: blood. The genes are TRBV4-2 and TRBJ2-5; maybe TRBD2 (7 bases). In nucleotides, the CDR3 is TGTGCCAGCAGCCAAGATGCGGGGGCCTACAATGAGCAGTACTTC. It encodes CASSQDAGAYNEQYF.